These 17 T cell receptor beta chains originate from one sample sequenced in a study of blood T cell repertoires in COVID-19. Sequenced by immunoSEQ multiplex PCR; TCRdb stores in-frame clones only, minus some. The table lists roughly 400,000 clones, over 75% of them singletons. Source material: PBMCs or T cells enriched from blood (not recorded which). Source of these receptors: a man between 25 and 39 years old who had recovered from COVID-19.

V is TRBV6-5 and J is TRBJ2-6; D gene unclear. This CDR3 has 14 amino acids. Germline V gene lookup returns CDR1 MNHEY and CDR2 SVGAGI. V gave up 6 bases and J gave up 0 bases, with 6 bases separating them. CDR3 sequence reads: CASRHLSGANVLTF. DNA for the CDR3: TGTGCCAGCAGACACCTCTCTGGGGCCAACGTCCTGACTTTC.

The chain carries TRBV3-1 (or the pseudogene TRBV3-2) and TRBJ2-7; 8 nucleotides align to TRBD2. The CDR3 length is 15 residues. Per germline, CDR1 LGHDT and CDR2 YNNKEL (reference sequence). The junction had 9 bases not matched to a gene; V was cut back by 5 bases and J by 3 bases. In DNA, the CDR3 is TGTGCCAGCAGCTTACGTATAGCGGGAAACTACGAGCAGTACTTC. Amino acid sequence: CASSLRIAGNYEQYF.

V and J are TRBV11-2 and TRBJ2-1; TRBD2 matches 7 bases. Trimming cost V 6 bases and J 3 bases; bases outside gene matches: 2. Per germline, CDR1 SGHAT and CDR2 FQNNGV. This CDR3 is 13 amino acids long. CDR3 amino acids: CASRGLDYNEQFF. CDR3 nucleotide sequence: TGTGCCAGCAGAGGACTAGACTACAATGAGCAGTTCTTC.

V gene TRBV7-9 combines with J gene TRBJ1-6, with D tentatively TRBD1 (5 bases). Trimming took off 5 bases at V and 8 bases at J, with 19 bases between the two ends. Germline values: CDR1 SEHNR, CDR2 FQNEAQ (reference sequence). The CDR3 runs to 16 residues. The CDR3 DNA reads as TGTGCCAGCAGCGCCCGTGGGGCAGAGACTTATTCACCCCTCCACTTT. Its protein product is CASSARGAETYSPLHF.

There are a few counts of this clone. This sequence joins TRBV5-4 and TRBJ2-7; 10 bases agree with TRBD1. The CDR3 has 18 amino acids. Losses at the gene ends were 2 bases for V and 1 base for J; bases not matched to a gene: 12. CDR1 is SGHNT, CDR2 YYREEE, per germline (reference sequence). The CDR3 nucleotides are TGTGCCAGCAGCTTTCACCGGGACAGGGGAAGAGTATCCTACGAGCAGTACTTC. Protein: CASSFHRDRGRVSYEQYF.

The chain has TRBV7-3 and TRBJ2-7, with TRBD1 matching 11 bases. The J segment lost 6 bases and the V segment lost 5 bases, leaving 6 bases of the junction unmatched. This CDR3 region has 14 residues. Germline CDR1 and CDR2: SGHTA and FQGTGA. The CDR3: CASSTGQGASEQYF. CDR3 DNA: TGTGCCAGCAGCACTGGACAGGGGGCCTCCGAGCAGTACTTC.

This chain connects TRBV4-1 to TRBJ1-1; D ambiguous. CDR1 is MGHRA, CDR2 YSYEKL, per germline. Trimming removed 4 bases from V and 1 base from J, with 16 bases in between. The CDR3 covers 16 residues. The CDR3 DNA follows: TGCGCCAGCAGCCTCCCAACCTATCGGGGGAACACTGAAGCTTTCTTT. Translated, it gives CASSLPTYRGNTEAFF.

V is TRBV5-1 and J is TRBJ2-1; D not resolved. In germline, CDR1 is SGHRS, CDR2 YFSETQ. Between the trimmed V and J ends, which lost 4 bases and 5 bases, there was a span of 10 bases. The CDR3 is 13 amino acids. CDR3 bases: TGCGCCAGCAGCCTCTCTACCAACAATGAGCAGTTCTTC. Translation gives CASSLSTNNEQFF.

V gene TRBV18 combines with J gene TRBJ2-2, with D possibly TRBD1 on 5 matching bases. The CDR3 length is 16 residues. The V end was cut by 2 bases, the J end by 4 bases, with 14 bases between. CDR1 is KGHSH and CDR2 is LQKENI in the germline V gene. In nucleotides, the CDR3 is TGTGCCAGCTCACCAAGCAATACAGGAATCACCGGGGAGCTGTTTTTT. This sequence encodes CASSPSNTGITGELFF.

The rearrangement uses TRBV6-5 and TRBJ2-3, with D uncertain. Deletions cut 6 bases from V and 4 bases from J, with 11 bases between. The germline V gene encodes CDR1 MNHEY and CDR2 SVGAGI. CDR3 size: 13 residues. The CDR3 coding sequence is TGTGCCAGCAGGGCCCCACCCCCAGATACGCAGTATTTT. Protein: CASRAPPPDTQYF.

The gene calls are TRBV19 and TRBJ1-6; TRBD1 might be the D (6 bases). The CDR3 length is 16 residues. V was shortened by 1 base and J by 6 bases, with 13 bases between the two germline ends. CDR1 and CDR2 (germline): LNHDA, SQIVND (reference sequence). CDR3 DNA sequence: TGTGCCAGTAGTATAGGTGCGGGGGCGCGTAATTCACCCCTCCACTTT. Its protein is CASSIGAGARNSPLHF. The full variable domain, in which reference TRBV19 and TRBJ1-6 provide the parts outside the CDR3, is DGGITQSPKYLFRKEGQNVTLSCEQNLNHDAMYWYRQDPGQGLRLIYYSQIVNDFQKGDIAEGYSVSREKKESFPLTVTSAQKNPTAFYLCASSIGAGARNSPLHFGNGTRLTVT.

This clone was detected once. The chain couples TRBV9 to TRBJ2-2; TRBD2 aligns across 7 bases. CDR1 and CDR2 from the germline V gene are SGDLS and YYNGEE. V was clipped by 4 bases and J by 0 bases; unmatched bases: 3. The CDR3 covers 15 residues. CDR3: CASSSRGANTGELFF. CDR3 sequence (DNA): TGTGCCAGCAGCTCCCGGGGGGCGAACACCGGGGAGCTGTTTTTT. Supplemented by reference TRBV9 and TRBJ2-2, the full variable domain reads DSGVTQTPKHLITATGQRVTLRCSPRSGDLSVYWYQQSLDQGLQFLIQYYNGEERAKGNILERFSAQQFPDLHSELNLSSLELGDSALYFCASSSRGANTGELFFGEGSRLTVL.

The CDR3 region is CASKLTGWMENSPLHF. For the CDR3, the DNA is TGCGCCAGCAAACTAACAGGGTGGATGGAAAATTCACCCCTCCACTTT. This chain uses TRBV10-2 with TRBJ1-6; tentative D call: TRBD1 (6 bases). Germline V lookup: CDR1 WSHSY, CDR2 SAAADI. V was pared by 7 bases and J by 7 bases, with 20 bases between. This CDR3 contains 16 residues.

The genes are TRBV5-4 and TRBJ2-7, with 12 bases matching TRBD1. V lost 1 base, J lost 1 base, and 6 bases stayed unmatched. Germline-derived CDR1 and CDR2 are SGHNT and YYREEE (reference sequence). This CDR3 contains 17 residues. Here the CDR3 DNA reads TGTGCCAGCAGCTTGCTATTGGGACAGGGGGCTTCCTACGAGCAGTACTTC. It is translated as CASSLLLGQGASYEQYF.

The chain employs TRBV19 and TRBJ2-3; 7 nucleotides agree with TRBD1. Germline CDR1 and CDR2: LNHDA and SQIVND (reference sequence). The CDR3 contains 15 residues. The ends lost 6 bases at V and 0 bases at J; junction bases unmatched: 6. The CDR3 loop is CASSLDRSSTDTQYF. Here the CDR3 DNA reads TGTGCCAGTAGCCTGGACAGGTCTAGCACAGATACGCAGTATTTT.

The chain couples TRBV27 to TRBJ1-2, with 8 bases fitting TRBD1. Germline-derived CDR1 and CDR2 are MNHEY and SMNVEV (reference sequence). The CDR3 loop spans 13 amino acids. After removal of 4 bases from V and 8 bases from J, the junction contained 6 bases not matched to a gene. The CDR3 DNA is TGTGCCAGCAGTTGGTCGACAGGGGCAGGCTACACCTTC. Residues: CASSWSTGAGYTF.

Points on this clone: An end of the junction differs from the germline gene, which may be a read error. The genes are TRBV28 and TRBJ2-2; 12 positions agree with TRBD2. The CDR3 length is 13 residues. The V gene's germline CDR1 is MDHEN and CDR2 SYDVKM. DNA for the CDR3: TGCGCCTATGGGACTAGCGGGACCGGGGAGCTGTTTTTT. Translating it yields CAYGTSGTGELFF.